Below, one TCR beta chain is given with its context. As yet, its antigen is unknown. The sample originates from a study of cytomegalovirus exposure and HLA in healthy donors. Overall study findings and caveats: The later analysis indicated that the majority of CMV-associated TCR beta chains appeared HLA-restricted.

The CDR3 contains 14 residues. Trimming took 6 bases from V and 0 from J, leaving 10 bases between them. CDR1 and CDR2 (germline): SNHLY, FYNNEI. The PCR employed 60 Vbeta primers together with 13 Jbeta primers. Authors' methods: Counted up in a later analysis, unique TCR beta chains came to about 80 million, with about 9.9 million shared. Sequencing used immunoSEQ multiplex PCR; TCRdb keeps in-frame clones, though not all of them. D and trimming were read from the DNA, whereas the V and J calls and clone size are those reported in that table. The table shows 90,000 to 120,000 clones, with 60% to 80% occurring only once.

J is TRBJ2-3 and V is TRBV2; possible D gene TRBD2, 5 bases. The sample consisted of PBMCs. This TCR derives from a man over 45 in good health and CMV-seropositive. In DNA, the CDR3 is TGTGCCAGCAGAAGCGGAATAAGCACAGATACGCAGTATTTT. Its protein product is CASRSGISTDTQYF. The variable domain in full, with the rest retrieved from reference TRBV2 and TRBJ2-3, is EPEVTQTPSHQVTQMGQEVILRCVPISNHLYFYWYRQILGQKVEFLVSFYNNEISEKSEIFDDQFSVERPDGSNFTLKIRSTKLEDSAMYFCASRSGISTDTQYFGPGTRLTVL.